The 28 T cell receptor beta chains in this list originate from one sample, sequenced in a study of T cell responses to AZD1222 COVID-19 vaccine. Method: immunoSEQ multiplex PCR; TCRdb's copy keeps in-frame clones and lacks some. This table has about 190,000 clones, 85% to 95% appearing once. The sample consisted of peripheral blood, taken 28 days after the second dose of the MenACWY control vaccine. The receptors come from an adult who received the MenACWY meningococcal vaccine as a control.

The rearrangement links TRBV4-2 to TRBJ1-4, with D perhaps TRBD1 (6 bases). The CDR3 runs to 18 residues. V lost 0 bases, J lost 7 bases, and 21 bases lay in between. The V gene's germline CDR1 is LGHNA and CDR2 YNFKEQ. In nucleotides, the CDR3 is TGTGCCAGCAGCCAAGATATTCAGGGGATGAGCACGAGTGAAAAACTGTTTTTT. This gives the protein CASSQDIQGMSTSEKLFF.

The CDR3 is CASRGGLADSYEQYF. CDR3 coding DNA: TGTGCCAGCAGGGGGGGACTAGCGGACTCCTACGAGCAGTACTTC. This sequence joins TRBV7-8 and TRBJ2-7; 11 nucleotides line up with TRBD2. CDR3 length: 15 amino acids. V lost 6 bases and J lost 0; bases outside the gene matches: 4. Per germline, CDR1 SGHVS and CDR2 FQNEAQ.

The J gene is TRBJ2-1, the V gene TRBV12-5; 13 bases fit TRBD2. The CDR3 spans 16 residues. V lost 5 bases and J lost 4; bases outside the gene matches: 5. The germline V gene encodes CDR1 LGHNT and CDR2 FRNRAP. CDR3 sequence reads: CASGTWTSGSYNEQFF. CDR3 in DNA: TGTGCTAGTGGTACCTGGACTAGCGGGAGTTACAATGAGCAGTTCTTC.

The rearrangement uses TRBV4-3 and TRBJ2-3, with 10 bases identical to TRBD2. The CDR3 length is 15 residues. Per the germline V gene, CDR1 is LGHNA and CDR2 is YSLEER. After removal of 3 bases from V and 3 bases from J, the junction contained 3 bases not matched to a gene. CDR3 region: CASSQLAGATDTQYF. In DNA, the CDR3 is TGCGCCAGCAGCCAGCTAGCGGGAGCTACAGATACGCAGTATTTT.

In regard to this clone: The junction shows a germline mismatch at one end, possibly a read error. The DNA for the CDR3 is TGTGCTAGCAGCTTAAACAGGCCCTTTTGGCTGTTTTTT. Protein: CASSLNRPFWLFF. The J gene is TRBJ2-2, the V gene TRBV7-7, with D tentatively TRBD1 (5 bases). The CDR3 covers 13 residues. CDR1 is SSHAT, CDR2 FNYEAQ, per germline (reference sequence).

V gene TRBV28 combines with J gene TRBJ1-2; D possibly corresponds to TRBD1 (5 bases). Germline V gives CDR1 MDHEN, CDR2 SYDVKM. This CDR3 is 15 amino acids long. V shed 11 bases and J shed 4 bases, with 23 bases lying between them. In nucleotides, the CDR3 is TGTGCCGCAGCGCCCCCGGGGGACGAGAGCTATGGCTACACCTTC. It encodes CAAAPPGDESYGYTF.

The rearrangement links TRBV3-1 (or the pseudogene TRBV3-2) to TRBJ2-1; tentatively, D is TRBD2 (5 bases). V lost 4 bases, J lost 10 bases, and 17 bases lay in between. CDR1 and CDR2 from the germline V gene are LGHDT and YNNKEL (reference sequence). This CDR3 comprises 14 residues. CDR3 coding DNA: TGTGCCAGCAGCCCTGAAACTAGGTCGGGGGAGCAGTTCTTC. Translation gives CASSPETRSGEQFF.

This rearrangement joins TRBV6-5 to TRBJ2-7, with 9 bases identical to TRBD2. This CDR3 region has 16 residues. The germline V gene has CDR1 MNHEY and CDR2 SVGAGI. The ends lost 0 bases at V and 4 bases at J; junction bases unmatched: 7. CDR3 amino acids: CASSYSTGTSWYEQYF. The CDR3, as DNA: TGTGCCAGCAGTTACTCGACCGGGACTAGCTGGTACGAGCAGTACTTC.

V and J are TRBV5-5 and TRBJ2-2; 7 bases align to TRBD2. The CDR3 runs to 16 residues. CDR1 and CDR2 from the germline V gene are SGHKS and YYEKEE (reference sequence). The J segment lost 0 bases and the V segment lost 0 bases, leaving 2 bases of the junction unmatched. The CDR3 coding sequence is TGTGCCAGCAGCTTGGAGGGAGGGACGAACACCGGGGAGCTGTTTTTT. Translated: CASSLEGGTNTGELFF.

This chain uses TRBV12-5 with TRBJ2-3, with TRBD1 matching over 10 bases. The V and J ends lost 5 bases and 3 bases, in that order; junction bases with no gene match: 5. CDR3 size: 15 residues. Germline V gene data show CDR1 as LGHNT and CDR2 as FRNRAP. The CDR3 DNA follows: TGTGCTAGTGGTGCGGGACAGGGGCTAACAGATACGCAGTATTTT. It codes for CASGAGQGLTDTQYF.

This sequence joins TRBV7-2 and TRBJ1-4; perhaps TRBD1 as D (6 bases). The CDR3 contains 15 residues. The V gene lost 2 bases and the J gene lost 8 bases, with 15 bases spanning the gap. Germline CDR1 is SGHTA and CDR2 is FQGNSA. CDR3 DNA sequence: TGTGCCAGCAGCTTAAACCCAGGGGTCCGGGAAAAACTGTTTTTT. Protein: CASSLNPGVREKLFF.

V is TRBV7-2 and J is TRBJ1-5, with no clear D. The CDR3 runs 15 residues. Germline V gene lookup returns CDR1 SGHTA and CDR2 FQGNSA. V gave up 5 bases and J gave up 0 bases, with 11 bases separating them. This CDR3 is CASSPRESSNQPQHF. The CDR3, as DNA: TGTGCCAGCAGCCCTAGGGAATCTAGCAATCAGCCCCAGCATTTT.

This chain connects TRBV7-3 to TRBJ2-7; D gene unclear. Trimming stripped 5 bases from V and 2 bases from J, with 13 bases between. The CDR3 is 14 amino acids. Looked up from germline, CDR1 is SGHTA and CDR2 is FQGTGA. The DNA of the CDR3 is TGTGCCAGCAGCCCCCACGGACCACCCTACGAGCAGTACTTC. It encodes CASSPHGPPYEQYF.

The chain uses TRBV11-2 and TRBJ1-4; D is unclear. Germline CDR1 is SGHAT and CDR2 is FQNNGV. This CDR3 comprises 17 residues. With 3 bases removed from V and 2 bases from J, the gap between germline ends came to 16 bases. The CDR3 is CASSFRLSLGTNEKLFF. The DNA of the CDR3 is TGTGCCAGCAGCTTTAGATTGTCGCTCGGCACTAATGAAAAACTGTTTTTT.

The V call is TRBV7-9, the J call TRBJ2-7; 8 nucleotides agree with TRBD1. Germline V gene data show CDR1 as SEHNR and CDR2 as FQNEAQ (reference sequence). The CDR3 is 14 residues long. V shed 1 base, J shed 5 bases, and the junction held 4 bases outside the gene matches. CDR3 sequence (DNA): TGTGCCAGCAGCTTAGGGCAGGGGGCGAACGAGCAGTACTTC. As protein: CASSLGQGANEQYF.

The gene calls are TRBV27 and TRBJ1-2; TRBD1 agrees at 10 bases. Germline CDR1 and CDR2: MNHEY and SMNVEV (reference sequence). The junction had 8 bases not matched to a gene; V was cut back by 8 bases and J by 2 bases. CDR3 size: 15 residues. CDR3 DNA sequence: TGTGCCAGCGCGGTCCCGGGACAGGGGAACTATGGCTACACCTTC. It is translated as CASAVPGQGNYGYTF.

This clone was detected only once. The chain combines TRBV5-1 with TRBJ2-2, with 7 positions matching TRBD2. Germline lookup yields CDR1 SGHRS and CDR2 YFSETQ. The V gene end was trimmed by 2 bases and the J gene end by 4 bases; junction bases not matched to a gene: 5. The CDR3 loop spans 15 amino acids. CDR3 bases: TGCGCCAGCAGCTTCGCGGGAGTTGGCACCGGGGAGCTGTTTTTT. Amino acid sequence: CASSFAGVGTGELFF.

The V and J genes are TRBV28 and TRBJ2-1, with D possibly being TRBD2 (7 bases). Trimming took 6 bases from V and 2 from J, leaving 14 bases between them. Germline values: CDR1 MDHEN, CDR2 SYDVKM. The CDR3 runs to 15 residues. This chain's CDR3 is CASRRGGGTYNEQFF. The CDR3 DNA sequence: TGTGCCAGCAGGAGGGGAGGGGGGACCTACAATGAGCAGTTCTTC.

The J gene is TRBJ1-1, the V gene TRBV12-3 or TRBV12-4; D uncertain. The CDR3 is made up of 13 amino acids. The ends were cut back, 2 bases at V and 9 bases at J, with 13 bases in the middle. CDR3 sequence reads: CASSLFLREKAFF. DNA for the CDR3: TGTGCCAGCAGTTTATTCCTCCGGGAGAAAGCTTTCTTT.

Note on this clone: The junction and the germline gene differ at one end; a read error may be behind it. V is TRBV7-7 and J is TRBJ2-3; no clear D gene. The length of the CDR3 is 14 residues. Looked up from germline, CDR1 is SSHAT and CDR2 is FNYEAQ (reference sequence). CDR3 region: CASSFDTSTDTQYF. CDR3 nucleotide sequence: TGTGCTAGCAGCTTCGACACCAGCACAGATACGCAGTATTTT. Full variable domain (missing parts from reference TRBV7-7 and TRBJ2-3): GAGVSQSPRYKVTKRGQDVTLRCDPISSHATLYWYQQALGQGPEFLTYFNYEAQPDKSGLPSDRFSAERPEGSISTLTIQRTEQRDSAMYRCASSFDTSTDTQYFGPGTRLTVL.

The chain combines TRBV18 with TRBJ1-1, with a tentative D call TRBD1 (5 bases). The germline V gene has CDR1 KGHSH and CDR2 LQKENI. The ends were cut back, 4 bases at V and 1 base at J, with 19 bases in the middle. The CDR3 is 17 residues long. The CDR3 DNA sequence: TGTGCCAGCTCACTCGTGAGGGTGGGGCAGCAGAACACTGAAGCTTTCTTT. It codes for CASSLVRVGQQNTEAFF.

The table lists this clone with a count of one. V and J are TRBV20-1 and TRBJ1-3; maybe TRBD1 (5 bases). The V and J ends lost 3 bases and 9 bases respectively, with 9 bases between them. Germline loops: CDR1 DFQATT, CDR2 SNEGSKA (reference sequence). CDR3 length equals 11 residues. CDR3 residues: CSARQGGTIYF. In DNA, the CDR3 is TGCAGTGCTAGGCAGGGAGGCACCATATATTTT.

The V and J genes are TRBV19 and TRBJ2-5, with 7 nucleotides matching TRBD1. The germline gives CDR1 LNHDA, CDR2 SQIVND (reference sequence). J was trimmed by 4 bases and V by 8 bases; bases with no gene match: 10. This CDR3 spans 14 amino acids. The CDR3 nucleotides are TGTGCCAGTGGACGACAGGGACCGCCAGAGACCCAGTACTTC. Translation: CASGRQGPPETQYF.

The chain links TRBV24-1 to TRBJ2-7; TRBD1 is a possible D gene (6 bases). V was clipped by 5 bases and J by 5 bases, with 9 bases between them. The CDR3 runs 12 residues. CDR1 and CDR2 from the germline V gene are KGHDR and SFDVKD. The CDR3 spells CATSVYRDEQYF. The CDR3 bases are TGTGCCACCAGTGTTTACAGGGACGAGCAGTACTTC.

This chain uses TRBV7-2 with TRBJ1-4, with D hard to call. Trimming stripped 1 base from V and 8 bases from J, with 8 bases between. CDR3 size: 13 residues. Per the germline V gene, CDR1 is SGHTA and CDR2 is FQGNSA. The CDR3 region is CASSLGNYEKLFF. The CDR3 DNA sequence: TGTGCCAGCAGCTTAGGGAACTACGAAAAACTGTTTTTT.

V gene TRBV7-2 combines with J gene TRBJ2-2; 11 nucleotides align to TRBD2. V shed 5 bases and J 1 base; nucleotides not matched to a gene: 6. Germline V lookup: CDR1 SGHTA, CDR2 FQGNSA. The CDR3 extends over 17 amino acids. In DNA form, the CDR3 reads TGTGCCAGCAGCCGTTCTGGACTAGCGGGGAACACCGGGGAGCTGTTTTTT. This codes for CASSRSGLAGNTGELFF.

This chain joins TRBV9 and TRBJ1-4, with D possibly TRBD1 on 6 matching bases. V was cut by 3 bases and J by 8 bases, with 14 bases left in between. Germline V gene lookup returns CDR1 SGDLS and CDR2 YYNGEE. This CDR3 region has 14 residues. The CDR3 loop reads CASSGGTSSEKLFF. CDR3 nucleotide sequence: TGTGCCAGCAGCGGCGGGACATCGTCCGAAAAACTGTTTTTT. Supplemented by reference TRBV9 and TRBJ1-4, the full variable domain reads DSGVTQTPKHLITATGQRVTLRCSPRSGDLSVYWYQQSLDQGLQFLIQYYNGEERAKGNILERFSAQQFPDLHSELNLSSLELGDSALYFCASSGGTSSEKLFFGSGTQLSVL.

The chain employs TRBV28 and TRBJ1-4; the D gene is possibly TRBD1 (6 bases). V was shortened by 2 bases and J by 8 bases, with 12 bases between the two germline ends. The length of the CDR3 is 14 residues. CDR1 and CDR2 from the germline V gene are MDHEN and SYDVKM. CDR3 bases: TGTGCCAGCAGTTTAGCAGGGGCAGACGAAAAACTGTTTTTT. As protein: CASSLAGADEKLFF.